These 24 T cell receptor beta chains came from one sample sequenced in a study of blood T cell repertoires in COVID-19. Data came from immunoSEQ multiplex PCR; TCRdb stores just in-frame clones and leaves some out. The data show 44,000 or so clones, with 65% to 85% seen just once and 8% to 9% held by the top ten. The sequenced sample consisted of peripheral blood. Source of these receptors: an elderly man in a cohort sampled during active COVID-19.

Here the CDR3 DNA reads TGTGCCAGTAGACTCAGTAACACTGAAGCTTTCTTT. Translated: CASRLSNTEAFF. The rearrangement uses TRBV28 and TRBJ1-1; D uncertain. The CDR3 runs 12 residues. The germline V gene has CDR1 MDHEN and CDR2 SYDVKM. Trimming stripped 9 bases from V and 2 bases from J, with 10 bases between.

The chain uses TRBV19 and TRBJ2-1, with D maybe TRBD1 (6 bases). CDR1 is LNHDA, CDR2 SQIVND, per germline (reference sequence). The CDR3 loop spans 15 amino acids. Deletions cut 5 bases from V and 0 bases from J, with 11 bases between. The CDR3 region has the DNA TGTGCCAGTAGTGGGGGACAAGCCTCCTACAATGAGCAGTTCTTC. This translates into CASSGGQASYNEQFF.

V usage is TRBV19 and J usage is TRBJ2-3, with no clear D. Trimming left V 5 bases short and J 0 bases short, with 12 bases between. Germline assignment: CDR1 LNHDA and CDR2 SQIVND (reference sequence). The CDR3 extends over 15 amino acids. The CDR3 loop reads CASSPRFTSTDTQYF. CDR3 bases: TGTGCCAGTAGTCCCCGGTTTACTAGCACAGATACGCAGTATTTT.

This chain uses TRBV19 with TRBJ2-1, with D possibly matching TRBD1 (6 bases). CDR1 LNHDA and CDR2 SQIVND come from the germline V gene (reference sequence). The CDR3 contains 14 residues. Between the trimmed V and J ends, which lost 3 bases and 10 bases, there was a span of 16 bases. The DNA for the CDR3 is TGTGCCAGTAGTATCTCCTTGTGGACAGCCGAGCAGTTCTTC. Translating it yields CASSISLWTAEQFF.

V gene TRBV5-1 combines with J gene TRBJ2-7, with a weak D call TRBD2 (6 bases). V was clipped by 0 bases and J by 2 bases, with 12 bases between them. The length of the CDR3 is 15 residues. The germline V gene encodes CDR1 SGHRS and CDR2 YFSETQ. The CDR3 here is CASSLGPGVPYEQYF. CDR3 in DNA: TGCGCCAGCAGCTTGGGGCCGGGGGTCCCCTACGAGCAGTACTTC.

The chain links TRBV7-3 to TRBJ2-2; D perhaps matches TRBD2 (5 bases). Per germline, CDR1 SGHTA and CDR2 FQGTGA. The CDR3 totals 15 residues. Trimming pared 1 base from V and 5 bases from J, leaving 11 bases between. CDR3: CASSLNGKVTGELFF. CDR3 coding DNA: TGTGCCAGCAGCTTAAACGGGAAAGTGACCGGGGAGCTGTTTTTT.

The chain combines TRBV7-9 with TRBJ2-7; tentatively, D is TRBD1 (5 bases). Looked up from germline, CDR1 is SEHNR and CDR2 is FQNEAQ (reference sequence). The ends were cut back, 1 base at V and 1 base at J, with 8 bases in the middle. CDR3 size: 14 residues. Here the CDR3 reads CASSLEGQSYEQYF. The DNA for the CDR3 is TGTGCCAGCAGCTTAGAAGGACAATCCTACGAGCAGTACTTC.

The chain employs TRBV4-1 and TRBJ2-1; the match to TRBD2 covers 11 bases. This CDR3 region has 15 residues. V was pared by 4 bases and J by 6 bases, with 5 bases of the junction left unmatched. The V gene's germline CDR1 is MGHRA and CDR2 YSYEKL. The CDR3: CASSLAGGRSNEQFF. In nucleotides, the CDR3 is TGCGCCAGCAGCCTAGCGGGGGGGCGAAGCAATGAGCAGTTCTTC.

This clone was seen only once. The chain couples TRBV28 to TRBJ1-3; a weak D match, TRBD1 (5 bases). Trimming took 2 bases from V and 4 from J, leaving 12 bases between them. The CDR3 spans 15 residues. CDR1 and CDR2 (germline): MDHEN, SYDVKM. In DNA form, the CDR3 reads TGTGCCAGCAGTTTAGTACAGGCTTACGGAAACACCATATATTTT. Translating gives CASSLVQAYGNTIYF.

The chain combines TRBV6-1 with TRBJ1-5; no clear D gene. V was shortened by 4 bases and J by 2 bases, with 18 bases between the two germline ends. Looked up from germline, CDR1 is MNHNS and CDR2 is SASEGT. This CDR3 has 17 residues. The CDR3 loop is CASSVVPGGSGNQPQHF. In nucleotides, the CDR3 is TGTGCCAGCAGTGTTGTCCCGGGTGGGTCGGGCAATCAGCCCCAGCATTTT.

As DNA, the CDR3 is TGCAGCGTCAGGGGAGCGACGAACACCGGGGAGCTGTTTTTT. Its translation is CSVRGATNTGELFF. This rearrangement joins TRBV29-1 to TRBJ2-2; D is perhaps TRBD1 (6 bases). Trimming pared 6 bases from V and 0 bases from J, leaving 11 bases between. The V gene's germline CDR1 is SQVTM and CDR2 ANQGSEA. The CDR3 extends over 14 amino acids.

The V call is TRBV19, the J call TRBJ1-4; TRBD1 matches 8 bases. Germline CDR1 reads LNHDA; CDR2 reads SQIVND (reference sequence). This CDR3 region has 15 residues. The trim removed 8 bases at V and 6 bases at J, leaving 11 bases unmatched. The CDR3 reads CASANGQGWDEKLFF. CDR3 nucleotides: TGTGCCAGTGCTAACGGACAGGGCTGGGATGAAAAACTGTTTTTT.

V and J are TRBV7-3 and TRBJ2-3; 8 nucleotides align to TRBD1. CDR1 is SGHTA and CDR2 is FQGTGA in the germline V gene. The CDR3 is 14 residues long. Trimming took 5 bases from V and 5 from J; bases not matched to a gene: 6. The DNA of the CDR3 is TGTGCCAGCAGCCCGACAGGGGAAATAGATACGCAGTATTTT. Amino acids: CASSPTGEIDTQYF.

CDR3 in amino acids: CASSLQGAQDSPLHF. DNA for the CDR3: TGTGCCAGCAGCTTACAAGGGGCGCAGGATTCACCCCTCCACTTT. The chain has TRBV7-3 and TRBJ1-6; perhaps TRBD1 as D (5 bases). This CDR3 contains 15 residues. The V end lost 2 bases, the J end lost 8 bases, and 13 bases lay between the germline ends. Germline V gene data show CDR1 as SGHTA and CDR2 as FQGTGA.

The rearrangement joins TRBV27 to TRBJ1-1, with TRBD1 identical over 7 bases. CDR1 and CDR2 from the germline V gene are MNHEY and SMNVEV (reference sequence). This CDR3 is built from 14 residues. With V trimmed by 3 bases and J by 2 bases, 3 bases remained unmatched. The CDR3 protein is CASSLGQTNTEAFF. As DNA, the CDR3 is TGTGCCAGCAGTTTGGGACAGACCAACACTGAAGCTTTCTTT.

This clone appeared a few times. This chain connects TRBV6-4 to TRBJ2-2; 8 nucleotides line up with TRBD1. Trimming took 5 bases from V and 4 from J; bases not matched to a gene: 6. The CDR3 is 15 amino acids. Germline V gene data show CDR1 as MRHNA and CDR2 as SNTAGT. In nucleotides, the CDR3 is TGTGCCAGCAGTTCAGGACAGGGAGGCACCGGGGAGCTGTTTTTT. Translation gives CASSSGQGGTGELFF.

The chain combines TRBV4-1 with TRBJ1-4; D not certain. The germline V gene encodes CDR1 MGHRA and CDR2 YSYEKL. This CDR3 is built from 15 residues. V was clipped by 4 bases and J by 4 bases, with 13 bases between them. CDR3 loop: CASSRGPSSNEKLFF. The CDR3 DNA reads as TGCGCCAGCAGCCGTGGGCCCTCGAGTAATGAAAAACTGTTTTTT.

This rearrangement joins TRBV6-4 to TRBJ2-1; the D gene is possibly TRBD2 (6 bases). The CDR3 loop spans 17 amino acids. Trimming removed 0 bases from V and 5 bases from J, with 17 bases in between. Germline V gives CDR1 MRHNA, CDR2 SNTAGT. The CDR3 DNA follows: TGTGCCAGCAGTGACTCGAATCGCCCAGGGAGGCACAATGAGCAGTTCTTC. Translated: CASSDSNRPGRHNEQFF.

This chain joins TRBV28 and TRBJ1-6; possible D gene TRBD1, 5 bases. Germline V gene sequence: CDR1 MDHEN, CDR2 SYDVKM. The V and J ends lost 10 bases and 4 bases respectively, with 14 bases between them. This CDR3 is built from 14 residues. CDR3 DNA: TGTGCCACCGGCCGAGGGACTTATAATTCACCCCTCCACTTT. It translates to CATGRGTYNSPLHF.

The rearrangement uses TRBV11-3 and TRBJ2-1, with 7 bases lining up with TRBD2. Germline-derived CDR1 and CDR2 are SGHNT and YENEEA. The CDR3 loop spans 13 amino acids. With 4 bases clipped from V and 8 bases from J, the junction kept 5 bases outside the gene matches. The CDR3 region is CASSSRAGYEQFF. CDR3 nucleotides: TGTGCCAGCAGCTCCCGAGCGGGGTATGAGCAGTTCTTC.

The chain links TRBV2 to TRBJ1-6, with D possibly TRBD1 on 6 matching bases. Germline CDR1 and CDR2: SNHLY and FYNNEI. Trimming cost V 8 bases and J 7 bases, with 12 bases left between them. This CDR3 has 13 residues. The CDR3 loop reads CASSGQQNSPLHF. DNA of the CDR3: TGTGCCAGCTCGGGACAACAAAATTCACCCCTCCACTTT.

In its sample, this clone was seen a few times. The V gene is TRBV2, the J gene TRBJ1-2; no firm D call. The CDR3 is made up of 14 amino acids. Trimming left V 5 bases short and J 8 bases short, with 18 bases between. Germline V CDR1 and CDR2: SNHLY, FYNNEI. The CDR3 protein is CASSQELSLYGYTF. As DNA, the CDR3 is TGTGCCAGCAGTCAGGAACTGTCTTTATACGGCTACACCTTC.

This sequence joins TRBV7-9 and TRBJ2-5, with D possibly TRBD2 on 6 matching bases. From germline, CDR1 is SEHNR and CDR2 FQNEAQ (reference sequence). Trimming removed 2 bases from V and 2 bases from J, with 12 bases in between. This CDR3 region has 15 residues. The CDR3 DNA is TGTGCCAGCAGCTTAACGGGACTTATGCAAGAGACCCAGTACTTC. Translated, it gives CASSLTGLMQETQYF.

V gene TRBV11-2 combines with J gene TRBJ2-1; D is unresolved. Germline lookup yields CDR1 SGHAT and CDR2 FQNNGV. This CDR3 is built from 12 residues. Trimming removed 2 bases at V and 7 bases at J, with 6 bases between. CDR3 bases: TGTGCCAGCAGCTTATACCGGAATGAGCAGTTCTTC. The encoded protein is CASSLYRNEQFF. The whole variable domain, filled in from reference TRBV11-2 and TRBJ2-1, reads EAGVAQSPRYKIIEKRQSVAFWCNPISGHATLYWYQQILGQGPKLLIQFQNNGVVDDSQLPKDRFSAERLKGVDSTLKIQPAKLEDSAVYLCASSLYRNEQFFGPGTRLTVL.